This TCR beta chain originates from a study of shared clonotypes between healthy human individuals. Worth noting for this clone: What it recognizes is unknown.

It was CD45RO-negative cells, positively selected for CCR7, that made up naive CD8 cells, with terminally differentiated effector memory CD45RA+ cells excluded. TCRdb's copy holds only in-frame clones and misses some; the assay was immunoSEQ multiplex PCR. The data hold about 2.1 million clones, with around 93% observed a single time. Findings of the study overall: Against clonotypes common to all four donors, non-shared ones had lower generation probabilities. Sampling used blood alone; tissue repertoires probably differ. For sorted subsets, rarefaction showed incomplete sequencing despite large depth.

This receptor was identified in a man aged 18 to 30 in good health. Some clones in this sample may be carry-over from other donors' samples. The material sequenced was naive CD8+ T cells from PBMCs.

This CDR3 is CASGTGHEAYEQYF. CDR3 DNA sequence: TGTGCCAGCGGCACGGGGCACGAAGCCTACGAGCAGTACTTC. The chain uses TRBV28 and TRBJ2-7; tentatively, D is TRBD1 or TRBD2 (5 bases each). The CDR3 is 14 residues long. Germline V gives CDR1 MDHEN, CDR2 SYDVKM. V was cut by 8 bases and J by 2 bases, with 16 bases left in between.